These 23 T cell receptor beta chains came from one sample sequenced in a study of OX40 agonist ivuxolimab in advanced cancers. Using immunoSEQ multiplex PCR, the repertoire was profiled, and TCRdb retains in-frame clones only, with some absent. The sample has over 15,000 clones; approximately 83% are singletons. This specimen consisted of CD4+ or CD8+ T cells sorted from blood, obtained in a trial of the OX40 agonist ivuxolimab. The receptors here all came from an adult with an advanced solid tumor such as melanoma, head and neck, liver or kidney cancer.

The chain couples TRBV7-9 to TRBJ2-1, with TRBD2 matching over 10 bases. V was clipped by 5 bases and J by 8 bases; unmatched bases: 15. CDR3 size: 17 residues. The germline CDR1 and CDR2 sequences are SEHNR and FQNEAQ (reference sequence). CDR3 protein: CASSPRETSGFSDEQFF. CDR3 bases: TGTGCCAGCAGCCCGCGGGAGACTAGCGGGTTTTCGGATGAGCAGTTCTTC.

The table lists this clone with a few counts. This rearrangement joins TRBV7-2 to TRBJ2-6; TRBD2 matches at 8 bases. The V segment lost 5 bases and the J segment 0 bases; nucleotides outside the gene matches: 3. The CDR3 covers 16 residues. Germline V gene data show CDR1 as SGHTA and CDR2 as FQGNSA. The CDR3 region has the DNA TGTGCCAGCAGCCAGAGCGGGGGCTCTGGGGCCAACGTCCTGACTTTC. Its protein is CASSQSGGSGANVLTF. Full variable domain (outside the CDR3, taken from reference TRBV7-2 and TRBJ2-6): GAGVSQSPSNKVTEKGKDVELRCDPISGHTALYWYRQSLGQGLEFLIYFQGNSAPDKSGLPSDRFSAERTGGSVSTLTIQRTQQEDSAVYLCASSQSGGSGANVLTFGAGSRLTVL.

The CDR3 loop is CAWSVMTGGWETQYF. CDR3 DNA: TGTGCCTGGAGTGTAATGACAGGGGGTTGGGAGACCCAGTACTTC. The V gene is TRBV30, the J gene TRBJ2-5, with 9 positions matching TRBD1. The V and J ends lost 0 bases and 5 bases, in that order; junction bases with no gene match: 7. Germline V CDR1 and CDR2: GTSNPN, SVGIG (reference sequence). The CDR3 runs 15 residues.

This chain connects TRBV30 to TRBJ2-7; 8 nucleotides align to TRBD1. This CDR3 spans 12 amino acids. Germline trimming cut 4 bases from V and 7 bases from J; bases unmatched to any gene: 6. Germline V gene sequence: CDR1 GTSNPN, CDR2 SVGIG (reference sequence). The CDR3 spells CAWMDRAREQYF. The CDR3, as DNA: TGTGCCTGGATGGACAGGGCGCGGGAGCAGTACTTC.

The rearrangement uses TRBV15 and TRBJ1-5; 7 nucleotides align to TRBD1. Germline V gene data show CDR1 as LNHNV and CDR2 as YYDKDF (reference sequence). The CDR3 sequence is 16 residues long. Trimming cost V 5 bases and J 0 bases; bases outside gene matches: 7. The CDR3 region has the DNA TGTGCCACCAGCTACCGCCGGGACAGTAGCAATCAGCCCCAGCATTTT. This gives the protein CATSYRRDSSNQPQHF.

The genes are TRBV19 and TRBJ2-1; unclear D gene. V lost 3 bases and J 1 base, leaving 4 bases between the germline ends. CDR1 is LNHDA and CDR2 is SQIVND in the germline V gene (reference sequence). The CDR3 has 13 amino acids. CDR3: CASSIGSYNEQFF. Here the CDR3 DNA reads TGTGCCAGTAGTATTGGGTCCTACAATGAGCAGTTCTTC. Filled out from reference TRBV19 and TRBJ2-1, the complete variable domain reads DGGITQSPKYLFRKEGQNVTLSCEQNLNHDAMYWYRQDPGQGLRLIYYSQIVNDFQKGDIAEGYSVSREKKESFPLTVTSAQKNPTAFYLCASSIGSYNEQFFGPGTRLTVL.

V and J are TRBV5-6 and TRBJ2-7, with 8 bases aligning to TRBD1. Germline-derived CDR1 and CDR2 are SGHDT and YYEEEE. V shed 0 bases, J shed 2 bases, and the junction held 7 bases outside the gene matches. This CDR3 is built from 16 residues. For the CDR3, the DNA is TGTGCCAGCAGCTTGGTGGTTCGGGACAGGCCCTACGAGCAGTACTTC. Residues: CASSLVVRDRPYEQYF. Supplemented by reference TRBV5-6 and TRBJ2-7, the full variable domain reads DAGVTQSPTHLIKTRGQQVTLRCSPKSGHDTVSWYQQALGQGPQFIFQYYEEEERQRGNFPDRFSGHQFPNYSSELNVNALLLGDSALYLCASSLVVRDRPYEQYFGPGTRLTVT.

A single count supports this clone. V gene TRBV5-5 combines with J gene TRBJ1-2; D is possibly TRBD1 (5 bases). The CDR3 covers 18 residues. Trimming took 0 bases from V and 7 from J, leaving 25 bases between them. The germline V gene encodes CDR1 SGHKS and CDR2 YYEKEE (reference sequence). The chain's CDR3 is CASSLVGIGGRVASGYTF. The CDR3, as DNA: TGTGCCAGCAGCTTGGTGGGGATAGGAGGCAGGGTGGCTAGTGGCTACACCTTC.

The DNA of the CDR3 is TGTGCCACCAGCAGAGCCTCAGGTGGACAGGGCCTCTATGGCTACACCTTC. Translation gives CATSRASGGQGLYGYTF. This chain connects TRBV15 to TRBJ1-2; 8 bases match TRBD1. The trim removed 1 base at V and 4 bases at J, leaving 11 bases unmatched. This CDR3 spans 17 amino acids. The germline gives CDR1 LNHNV, CDR2 YYDKDF (reference sequence).

The chain has TRBV13 and TRBJ2-1, with D possibly being TRBD2 (6 bases). V was shortened by 5 bases and J by 3 bases, with 17 bases between the two germline ends. The CDR3 loop spans 16 amino acids. The germline V gene encodes CDR1 PRHDT and CDR2 FYEKMQ (reference sequence). This chain's CDR3 is CASSPPHGGIYNEQFF. Written as DNA, the CDR3 is TGTGCCAGCAGCCCTCCGCATGGGGGGATCTACAATGAGCAGTTCTTC.

The chain carries TRBV7-2 and TRBJ2-2; D is perhaps TRBD2 (6 bases). The CDR3 contains 15 residues. The germline CDR1 and CDR2 sequences are SGHTA and FQGNSA. V gave up 3 bases and J gave up 6 bases, with 14 bases separating them. In nucleotides, the CDR3 is TGTGCCAGCAGCTTTAACGGGAGAGGCGCCGGGGAGCTGTTTTTT. This translates into CASSFNGRGAGELFF.

This chain joins TRBV28 and TRBJ1-2, with D unresolved. The CDR3 has 11 residues. V lost 10 bases, J lost 6 bases, and 12 bases lay in between. The germline V gene encodes CDR1 MDHEN and CDR2 SYDVKM. CDR3 sequence reads: CAILLGDGYTF. The CDR3 DNA reads as TGTGCCATCCTACTGGGTGATGGCTACACCTTC.

This clone is categorized as medium-sized. This rearrangement joins TRBV7-6 to TRBJ1-1, with D maybe TRBD1 (6 bases). The CDR3 totals 13 residues. Trimming took off 4 bases at V and 7 bases at J, with 13 bases between the two ends. Germline V gives CDR1 SGHVS, CDR2 FNYEAQ. The CDR3 is CASSSPGGNEAFF. The CDR3 region has the DNA TGTGCCAGCAGCTCCCCGGGGGGCAATGAAGCTTTCTTT.

The chain links TRBV5-1 to TRBJ2-7; no definite D call. This CDR3 has 13 amino acids. Per germline, CDR1 SGHRS and CDR2 YFSETQ. Trimming took 3 bases from V and 2 from J, leaving 9 bases between them. This CDR3 reads CASSYDIAYEQYF. DNA of the CDR3: TGCGCCAGCAGCTACGACATTGCCTACGAGCAGTACTTC.

The J gene is TRBJ1-1, the V gene TRBV6-5; D possibly corresponds to TRBD1 (5 bases). Trimming took 9 bases from V and 0 from J, leaving 17 bases between them. The CDR3 is 15 amino acids. Germline CDR1 is MNHEY and CDR2 is SVGAGI. CDR3 sequence (DNA): TGTGCCAGTCGGCCGGGACTCAACATGAACACTGAAGCTTTCTTT. It encodes CASRPGLNMNTEAFF.

This clone was recorded only once. The chain recombines TRBV6-4 with TRBJ2-2, with 8 bases identical to TRBD1. With V trimmed by 0 bases and J by 6 bases, 3 bases remained unmatched. The CDR3 loop spans 15 amino acids. CDR1 and CDR2 (germline): MRHNA, SNTAGT. The DNA of the CDR3 is TGTGCCAGCAGTGACTCGACAGGGGACGCCGGGGAGCTGTTTTTT. Protein product: CASSDSTGDAGELFF.

A few counts support this clone. The chain joins TRBV4-3 to TRBJ2-1, with D uncertain. Trimming shortened V by 0 bases and J by 6 bases, and 9 bases separated the two germline ends. This CDR3 is built from 14 residues. Germline CDR1 LGHNA, CDR2 YSLEER. CDR3 sequence (DNA): TGCGCCAGCAGCCAAGATAGCAGATCCAATGAGCAGTTCTTC. Its protein product is CASSQDSRSNEQFF.

V gene TRBV28 combines with J gene TRBJ2-1; 10 nucleotides align to TRBD2. Looked up from germline, CDR1 is MDHEN and CDR2 is SYDVKM. The CDR3 extends over 15 amino acids. V gave up 2 bases and J gave up 8 bases; unmatched junction bases: 6. Written as DNA, the CDR3 is TGTGCCAGCAGTTTAATGGCTAGCGGGGGAGATGAGCAGTTCTTC. This sequence encodes CASSLMASGGDEQFF.

In its sample, this clone was seen once. The chain employs TRBV7-9 and TRBJ2-7; tentative D call: TRBD1 (5 bases). Trimming pared 5 bases from V and 3 bases from J, leaving 14 bases between. The CDR3 has 14 amino acids. The germline gives CDR1 SEHNR, CDR2 FQNEAQ (reference sequence). CDR3 in DNA: TGTGCCAGCAGCATGGGGCCCCTAATCTACGAGCAGTACTTC. Protein sequence: CASSMGPLIYEQYF.

Concerning this clone itself: Sequence at one end of the junction differs from germline and may be a read error. DNA for the CDR3: TGCGCCAGCAGCTTGATGGGACAGTGGACTTTT. Translation: CASSLMGQWTF. The chain couples TRBV5-1 to TRBJ1-3, with TRBD1 identical over 7 bases. CDR3 size: 11 residues. The germline gives CDR1 SGHRS, CDR2 YFSETQ.

V usage is TRBV2 and J usage is TRBJ2-5; D may be TRBD2 (6 bases). Trimming cost V 3 bases and J 1 base, with 15 bases left between them. Germline V lookup: CDR1 SNHLY, CDR2 FYNNEI. The CDR3 covers 16 residues. As DNA, the CDR3 is TGTGCCAGCAGTGACCCCCCGGAGGGCAGCCAAGAGACCCAGTACTTC. This gives the protein CASSDPPEGSQETQYF.

This chain joins TRBV6-1 and TRBJ1-1, with D unresolved. Trimming took off 2 bases at V and 1 base at J, with 11 bases between the two ends. CDR1 and CDR2 (germline): MNHNS, SASEGT. The CDR3 contains 15 residues. The CDR3 coding sequence is TGTGCCAGCAGTGAATCCCCAGACCAGAACACTGAAGCTTTCTTT. It encodes CASSESPDQNTEAFF.

This chain connects TRBV7-8 to TRBJ2-7; TRBD1 agrees at 8 bases. Germline CDR1 and CDR2: SGHVS and FQNEAQ. The CDR3 extends over 16 amino acids. The V and J ends lost 4 bases and 6 bases, in that order; junction bases with no gene match: 14. The CDR3 DNA follows: TGTGCCAGCAGCTCAATGAGCGACAGGGGCCTGGGCGAGCAGTACTTC. Its translation is CASSSMSDRGLGEQYF. Variable domain in full (rest from reference TRBV7-8 and TRBJ2-7): GAGVSQSPRYKVAKRGQDVALRCDPISGHVSLFWYQQALGQGPEFLTYFQNEAQLDKSGLPSDRFFAERPEGSVSTLKIQRTQQEDSAVYLCASSSMSDRGLGEQYFGPGTRLTVT.